These 6 T cell receptor beta chains were sequenced from one sample in a study of blood T cell repertoires in COVID-19. Clones were read by immunoSEQ multiplex PCR, and TCRdb kept only the in-frame ones, dropping some. The table records about 62,000 clones, 80% to 90% of them present only once. Source material: peripheral blood. The receptors originated from a woman in her sixties with COVID-19, enrolled during active disease.

The chain combines TRBV4-3 with TRBJ2-3; no reliable D call. Looked up from germline, CDR1 is LGHNA and CDR2 is YSLEER. This CDR3 contains 14 residues. V dropped 0 bases and J dropped 7 bases, with 11 bases sitting between them. The CDR3 nucleotides are TGCGCCAGCAGCCAAGATCCGGTTGCTAATACGCAGTATTTT. Its translation is CASSQDPVANTQYF.

This clone was detected only once. The genes are TRBV28 and TRBJ1-6; D is unresolved. With 6 bases removed from V and 5 bases from J, the gap between germline ends came to 8 bases. The CDR3 is made up of 13 amino acids. CDR1 and CDR2 from the germline V gene are MDHEN and SYDVKM. Here the CDR3 DNA reads TGTGCCAGCAGCGGGAACCATAATTCACCCCTCCACTTT. Translated: CASSGNHNSPLHF.

V and J are TRBV7-2 and TRBJ2-5; no clear D gene. V gave up 0 bases and J gave up 0 bases, with 17 bases separating them. In germline, CDR1 is SGHTA, CDR2 FQGNSA. The CDR3 spans 18 residues. The chain's CDR3 is CASSLAFRGRRYQETQYF. The CDR3 DNA follows: TGTGCCAGCAGCTTAGCGTTTCGCGGCCGAAGGTACCAAGAGACCCAGTACTTC.

With regard to this clone: One end of the junction is discordant with germline, which a read error may explain. This chain links TRBV9 with TRBJ2-7; TRBD2 agrees at 10 bases. CDR1 and CDR2 from the germline V gene are SGDLS and YYNGEE. The CDR3 runs 14 residues. CDR3 bases: TGTGCCAACAGCGTAGCGGGGGGCTCCTACGAGCAGTACTTC. Protein: CANSVAGGSYEQYF. Drawing the rest from reference TRBV9 and TRBJ2-7, the complete variable domain is DSGVTQTPKHLITATGQRVTLRCSPRSGDLSVYWYQQSLDQGLQFLIQYYNGEERAKGNILERFSAQQFPDLHSELNLSSLELGDSALYFCANSVAGGSYEQYFGPGTRLTVT.

This rearrangement joins TRBV28 to TRBJ2-7; TRBD1 agrees at 9 bases. Germline CDR1 is MDHEN and CDR2 is SYDVKM. This CDR3 contains 15 residues. V lost 5 bases and J lost 6; bases outside the gene matches: 11. CDR3 coding DNA: TGTGCCAGCAGTGCCTCCGGGACAGGGTTTCGCGAGCAGTACTTC. Translation gives CASSASGTGFREQYF. Complete variable domain (other parts from reference TRBV28 and TRBJ2-7): DVKVTQSSRYLVKRTGEKVFLECVQDMDHENMFWYRQDPGLGLRLIYFSYDVKMKEKGDIPEGYSVSREKKERFSLILESASTNQTSMYLCASSASGTGFREQYFGPGTRLTVT.

The chain joins TRBV5-1 to TRBJ2-7, with TRBD2 matching 11 bases. The CDR3 consists of 15 residues. Trimming at V came to 5 bases and at J to 4 bases, leaving 8 bases not matched to a gene. Germline V CDR1 and CDR2: SGHRS, YFSETQ. CDR3 DNA: TGCGCCAGCAGGCCAACTAGCGGGGGACGTTACGAGCAGTACTTC. Translated: CASRPTSGGRYEQYF.